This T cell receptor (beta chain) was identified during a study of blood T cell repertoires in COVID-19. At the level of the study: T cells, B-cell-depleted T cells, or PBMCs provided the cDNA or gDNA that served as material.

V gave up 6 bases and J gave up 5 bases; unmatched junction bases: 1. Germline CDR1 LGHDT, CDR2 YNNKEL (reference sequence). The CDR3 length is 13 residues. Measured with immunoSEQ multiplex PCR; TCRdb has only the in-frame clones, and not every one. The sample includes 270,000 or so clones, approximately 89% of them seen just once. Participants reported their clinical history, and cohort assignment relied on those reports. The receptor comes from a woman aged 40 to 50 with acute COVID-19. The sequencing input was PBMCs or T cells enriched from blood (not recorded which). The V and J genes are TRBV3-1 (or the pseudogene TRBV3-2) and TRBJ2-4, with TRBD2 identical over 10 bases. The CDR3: CASSGLAENIQYF. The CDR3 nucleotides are TGTGCCAGCAGTGGACTAGCGGAAAACATTCAGTACTTC.